The 5 T cell receptor beta chains below all came from one sample that was sequenced in a study of CD8+ T cells in alopecia areata (dated by TCRdb to the late 2010s). Libraries were prepared through the immunoSEQ multiplex PCR assay. RNA was extracted from all samples and reverse transcribed into cDNA as template for TCR sequencing. TCRdb re-hosts the immuneACCESS table, in-frame sequences only. Its copies lack some clones; in the studies checked, an unresolved V gene accounts for under half of them, and the cause for the rest is not known. Across this sample there are roughly 250,000 clones, with less than 80% seen only once. Approximately 1.2% of the sample comes from the top ten. Reading the label with the study, this specimen's time point is: baseline before oral tofacitinib. Specimen: CD4+ T cells sorted from blood, collected at week 0. These receptors were taken from a human donor with alopecia areata.

The J gene is TRBJ2-5, the V gene TRBV7-2; 7 nucleotides match TRBD1. CDR1 is SGHTA, CDR2 FQGNSA, per germline. The V and J ends lost 7 bases and 5 bases, in that order; junction bases with no gene match: 7. The CDR3 extends over 13 amino acids. As DNA, the CDR3 is TGTGCCAGCACGGGACAGCAAAGGGAGACCCAGTACTTC. Its translation: CASTGQQRETQYF.

This sequence joins TRBV5-1 and TRBJ1-2; D is uncertain. Looked up from germline, CDR1 is SGHRS and CDR2 is YFSETQ. The CDR3 sequence is 14 residues long. Deletions cut 0 bases from V and 5 bases from J, with 11 bases between. DNA for the CDR3: TGCGCCAGCAGCTTGGAAGGACGGGAGTATGGCTACACCTTC. Translating gives CASSLEGREYGYTF.

The rearrangement links TRBV2 to TRBJ1-2, with 7 bases that match TRBD1. J lost 4 bases, V lost 9 bases, and 14 bases had no gene match. CDR1 and CDR2 (germline): SNHLY, FYNNEI. The CDR3 is 15 amino acids. The CDR3 DNA sequence: TGTGCCAGAGCCGGACAGGCCGGTTCAGGCTATGGCTACACCTTC. Its translation: CARAGQAGSGYGYTF.

This rearrangement joins TRBV5-6 to TRBJ1-6; possibly TRBD1 for D (6 bases). Germline loops: CDR1 SGHDT, CDR2 YYEEEE. This CDR3 region has 13 residues. V was shortened by 0 bases and J by 11 bases, with 9 bases between the two germline ends. The CDR3 DNA reads TGTGCCAGCAGCTTGGGGCCAGGGGCACCCCTCCACTTT. Translating it yields CASSLGPGAPLHF.

This rearrangement joins TRBV7-9 to TRBJ2-5; D not certain. The CDR3 contains 12 residues. V gave up 2 bases and J gave up 4 bases, with 5 bases separating them. The germline V gene encodes CDR1 SEHNR and CDR2 FQNEAQ (reference sequence). CDR3 loop: CASSLRVETQYF. In DNA, the CDR3 is TGTGCCAGCAGCTTAAGGGTAGAGACCCAGTACTTC. Full variable domain (outside the CDR3, taken from reference TRBV7-9 and TRBJ2-5): DTGVSQNPRHKITKRGQNVTFRCDPISEHNRLYWYRQTLGQGPEFLTYFQNEAQLEKSRLLSDRFSAERPKGSFSTLEIQRTEQGDSAMYLCASSLRVETQYFGPGTRLLVL.